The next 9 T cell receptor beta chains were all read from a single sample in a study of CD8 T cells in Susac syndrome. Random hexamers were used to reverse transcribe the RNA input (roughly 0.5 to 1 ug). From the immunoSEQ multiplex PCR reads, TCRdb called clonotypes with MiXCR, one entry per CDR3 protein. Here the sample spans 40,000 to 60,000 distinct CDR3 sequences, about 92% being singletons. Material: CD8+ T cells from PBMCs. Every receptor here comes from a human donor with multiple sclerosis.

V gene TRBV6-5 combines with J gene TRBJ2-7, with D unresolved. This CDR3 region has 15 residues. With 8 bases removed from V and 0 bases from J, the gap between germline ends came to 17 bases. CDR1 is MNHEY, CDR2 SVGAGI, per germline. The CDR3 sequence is CASGMGIESSYEQYF. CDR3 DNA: TGTGCCAGCGGGATGGGAATTGAGAGCTCCTACGAGCAGTACTTC.

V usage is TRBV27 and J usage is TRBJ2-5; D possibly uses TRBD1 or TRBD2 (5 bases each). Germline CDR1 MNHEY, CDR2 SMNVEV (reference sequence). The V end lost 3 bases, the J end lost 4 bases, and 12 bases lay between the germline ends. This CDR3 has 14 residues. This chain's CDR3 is CASSLGTAGETQYF. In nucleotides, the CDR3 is TGTGCCAGCAGTTTGGGGACCGCTGGAGAGACCCAGTACTTC.

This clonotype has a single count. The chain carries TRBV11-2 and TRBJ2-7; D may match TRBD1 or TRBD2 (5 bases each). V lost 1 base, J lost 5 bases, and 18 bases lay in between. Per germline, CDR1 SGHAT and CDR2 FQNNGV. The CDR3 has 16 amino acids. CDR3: CASSLVRFGRDHEQYF. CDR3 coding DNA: TGTGCCAGCAGCTTAGTCCGTTTCGGCAGGGACCACGAGCAGTACTTC.

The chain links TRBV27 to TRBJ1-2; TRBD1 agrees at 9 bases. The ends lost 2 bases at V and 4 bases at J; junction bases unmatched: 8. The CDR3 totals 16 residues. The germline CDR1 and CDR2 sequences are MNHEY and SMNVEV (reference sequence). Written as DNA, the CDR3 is TGTGCCAGCAGTTTAGGGACAGGGAATATAGGCTATGGCTACACCTTC. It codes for CASSLGTGNIGYGYTF.

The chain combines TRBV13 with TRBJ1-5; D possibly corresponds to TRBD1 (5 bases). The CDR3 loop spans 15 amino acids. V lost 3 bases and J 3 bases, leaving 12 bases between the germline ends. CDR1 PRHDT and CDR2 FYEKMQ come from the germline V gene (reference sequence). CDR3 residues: CASSFRGGVNQPQHF. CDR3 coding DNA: TGTGCCAGCAGCTTTCGGGGGGGGGTCAATCAGCCCCAGCATTTT.

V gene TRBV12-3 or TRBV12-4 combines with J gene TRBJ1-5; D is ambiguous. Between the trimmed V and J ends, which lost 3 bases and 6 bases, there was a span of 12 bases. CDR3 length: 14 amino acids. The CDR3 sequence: CASSLWVISQPQHF. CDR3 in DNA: TGTGCCAGCAGTTTGTGGGTAATCAGTCAGCCCCAGCATTTT.

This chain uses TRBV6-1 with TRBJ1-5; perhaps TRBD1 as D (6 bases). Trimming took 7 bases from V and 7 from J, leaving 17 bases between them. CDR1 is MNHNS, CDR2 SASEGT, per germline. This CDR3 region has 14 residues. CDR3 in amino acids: CASNLRGIGQPQHF. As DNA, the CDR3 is TGTGCCAGCAACCTCAGGGGAATCGGGCAGCCCCAGCATTTT.

CDR3 loop: CASSFQGSRGVGELFF. CDR3 DNA: TGTGCCAGCAGCTTCCAGGGCTCCCGGGGAGTTGGGGAGCTGTTTTTT. The chain is built from TRBV7-9 and TRBJ2-2; D may correspond to TRBD1 or TRBD2 (5 bases each). Trimming removed 3 bases at V and 8 bases at J, with 19 bases between. Germline-derived CDR1 and CDR2 are SEHNR and FQNEAQ (reference sequence). This CDR3 is built from 16 residues.

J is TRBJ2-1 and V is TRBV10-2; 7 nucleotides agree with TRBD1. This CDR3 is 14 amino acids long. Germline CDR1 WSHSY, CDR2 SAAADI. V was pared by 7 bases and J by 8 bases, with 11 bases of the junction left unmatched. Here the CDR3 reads CASTTGEFWDEQFF. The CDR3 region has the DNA TGCGCCAGCACCACAGGGGAGTTTTGGGATGAGCAGTTCTTC.